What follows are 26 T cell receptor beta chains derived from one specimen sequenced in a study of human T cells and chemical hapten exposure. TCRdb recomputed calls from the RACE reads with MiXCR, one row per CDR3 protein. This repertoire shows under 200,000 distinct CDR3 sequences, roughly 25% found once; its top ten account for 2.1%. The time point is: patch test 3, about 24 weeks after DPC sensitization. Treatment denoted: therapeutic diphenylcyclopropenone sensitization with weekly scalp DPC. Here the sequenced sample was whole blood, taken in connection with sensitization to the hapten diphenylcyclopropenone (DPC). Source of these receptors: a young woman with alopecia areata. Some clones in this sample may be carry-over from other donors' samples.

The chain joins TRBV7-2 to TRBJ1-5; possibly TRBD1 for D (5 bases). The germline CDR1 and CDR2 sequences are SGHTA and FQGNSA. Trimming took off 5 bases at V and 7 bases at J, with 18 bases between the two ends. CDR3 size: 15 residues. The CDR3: CASSQISGTKQPQHF. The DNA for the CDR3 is TGTGCCAGCAGCCAAATCTCAGGGACGAAGCAGCCCCAGCATTTT.

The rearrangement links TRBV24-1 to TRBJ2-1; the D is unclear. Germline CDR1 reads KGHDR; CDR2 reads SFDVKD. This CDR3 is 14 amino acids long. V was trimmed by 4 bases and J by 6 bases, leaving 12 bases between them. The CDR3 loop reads CATSDPELPNEQFF. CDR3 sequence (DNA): TGTGCCACCAGTGACCCAGAGCTGCCCAATGAGCAGTTCTTC.

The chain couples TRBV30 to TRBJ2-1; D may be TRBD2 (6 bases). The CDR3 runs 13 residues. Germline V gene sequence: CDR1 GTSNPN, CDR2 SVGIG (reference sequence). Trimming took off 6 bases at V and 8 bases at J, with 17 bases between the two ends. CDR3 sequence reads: CACMPSDTDEQFF. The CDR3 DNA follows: TGTGCCTGCATGCCTAGCGATACCGATGAGCAGTTCTTC.

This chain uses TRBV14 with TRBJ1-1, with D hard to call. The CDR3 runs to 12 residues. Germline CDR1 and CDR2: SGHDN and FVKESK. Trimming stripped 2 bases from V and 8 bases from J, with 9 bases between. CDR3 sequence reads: CASSQLGSEAFF. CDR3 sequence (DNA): TGTGCCAGCAGCCAACTGGGATCGGAAGCTTTCTTT.

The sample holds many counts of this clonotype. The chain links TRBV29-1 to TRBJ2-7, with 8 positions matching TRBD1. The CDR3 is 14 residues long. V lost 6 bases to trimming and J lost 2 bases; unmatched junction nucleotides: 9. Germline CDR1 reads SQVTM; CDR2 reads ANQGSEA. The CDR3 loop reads CSVTFGTGTYEQYF. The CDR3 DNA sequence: TGCAGCGTGACCTTTGGGACAGGTACCTACGAGCAGTACTTC.

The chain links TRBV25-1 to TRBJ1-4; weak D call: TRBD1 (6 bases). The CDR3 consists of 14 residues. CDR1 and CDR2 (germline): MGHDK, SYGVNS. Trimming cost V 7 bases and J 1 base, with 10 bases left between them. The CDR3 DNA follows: TGTGCCAGCACCCTACAGGGAACTAATGAAAAACTGTTTTTT. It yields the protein CASTLQGTNEKLFF.

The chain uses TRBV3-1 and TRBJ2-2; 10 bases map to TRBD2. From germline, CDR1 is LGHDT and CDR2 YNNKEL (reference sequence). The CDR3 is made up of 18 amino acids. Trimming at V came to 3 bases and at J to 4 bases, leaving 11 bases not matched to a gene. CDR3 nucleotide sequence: TGTGCCAGCAGCCAGGGGGATAGCGGGAGGACGAGCACCGGGGAGCTGTTTTTT. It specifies CASSQGDSGRTSTGELFF. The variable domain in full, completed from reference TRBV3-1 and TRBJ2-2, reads DTAVSQTPKYLVTQMGNDKSIKCEQNLGHDTMYWYKQDSKKFLKIMFSYNNKELIINETVPNRFSPKSPDKAHLNLHINSLELGDSAVYFCASSQGDSGRTSTGELFFGEGSRLTVL.

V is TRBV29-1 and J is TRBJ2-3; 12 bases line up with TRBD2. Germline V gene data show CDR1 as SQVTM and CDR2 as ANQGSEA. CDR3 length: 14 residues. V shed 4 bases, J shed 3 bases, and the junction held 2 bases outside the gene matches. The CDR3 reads CSVASGRVTDTQYF. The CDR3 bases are TGCAGCGTTGCTAGCGGGAGGGTAACAGATACGCAGTATTTT.

The CDR3: CASRTTGSSYNSPLHF. The CDR3 nucleotides read TGTGCCAGCAGAACGACAGGGAGCTCCTATAATTCACCCCTCCACTTT. The J gene is TRBJ1-6, the V gene TRBV11-2; TRBD1 aligns across 7 bases. CDR1 and CDR2 (germline): SGHAT, FQNNGV. The junction had 5 bases not matched to a gene; V was cut back by 6 bases and J by 0 bases. This CDR3 region has 16 residues.

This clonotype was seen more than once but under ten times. CDR3 sequence: CASSIAGELFF. DNA for the CDR3: TGCGCCAGCAGTATCGCCGGGGAGCTGTTTTTT. V and J are TRBV10-2 and TRBJ2-2; D remains ambiguous. Germline CDR1 reads WSHSY; CDR2 reads SAAADI. V was shortened by 5 bases and J by 6 bases, with 4 bases between the two germline ends. The CDR3 loop spans 11 amino acids.

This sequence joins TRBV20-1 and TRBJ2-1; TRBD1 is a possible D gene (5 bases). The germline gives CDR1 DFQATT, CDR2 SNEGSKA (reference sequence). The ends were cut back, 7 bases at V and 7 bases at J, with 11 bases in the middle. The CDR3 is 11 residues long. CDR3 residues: CSVLGANEQFF. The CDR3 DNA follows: TGCAGTGTTCTAGGGGCTAATGAGCAGTTCTTC.

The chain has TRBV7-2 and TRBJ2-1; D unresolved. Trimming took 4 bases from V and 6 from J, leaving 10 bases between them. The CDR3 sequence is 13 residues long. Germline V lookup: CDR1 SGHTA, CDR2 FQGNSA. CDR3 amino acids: CASSWSSINEQFF. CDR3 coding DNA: TGTGCCAGCAGCTGGAGTAGCATCAATGAGCAGTTCTTC.

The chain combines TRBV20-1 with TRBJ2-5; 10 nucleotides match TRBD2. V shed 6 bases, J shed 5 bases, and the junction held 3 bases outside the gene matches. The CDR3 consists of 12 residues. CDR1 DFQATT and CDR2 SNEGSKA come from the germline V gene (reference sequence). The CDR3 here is CSAGTSAETQYF. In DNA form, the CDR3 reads TGCAGTGCAGGGACTAGCGCGGAGACCCAGTACTTC.

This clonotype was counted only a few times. The CDR3 nucleotides are TGCAGTGCTAGAACCCCTTCAGGTGCTATTAATGAAAAACTGTTTTTT. Its translation is CSARTPSGAINEKLFF. The chain recombines TRBV20-1 with TRBJ1-4; no clear D gene. Trimming removed 2 bases at V and 4 bases at J, with 17 bases between. This CDR3 has 16 amino acids. Per germline, CDR1 DFQATT and CDR2 SNEGSKA (reference sequence).

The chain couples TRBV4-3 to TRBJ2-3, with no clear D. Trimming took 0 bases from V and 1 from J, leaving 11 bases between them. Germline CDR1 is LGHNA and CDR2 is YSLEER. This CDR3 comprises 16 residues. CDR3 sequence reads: CASSQDRFGGTDTQYF. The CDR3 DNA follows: TGCGCCAGCAGCCAAGACCGGTTTGGAGGCACAGATACGCAGTATTTT.

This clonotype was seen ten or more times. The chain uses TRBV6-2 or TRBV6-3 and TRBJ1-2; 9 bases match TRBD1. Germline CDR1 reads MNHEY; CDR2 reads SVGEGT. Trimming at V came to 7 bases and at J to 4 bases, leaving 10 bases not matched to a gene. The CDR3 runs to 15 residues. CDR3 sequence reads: CASTKWTGDGYGYTF. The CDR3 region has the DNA TGTGCCAGCACTAAGTGGACAGGGGATGGCTATGGCTACACCTTC.

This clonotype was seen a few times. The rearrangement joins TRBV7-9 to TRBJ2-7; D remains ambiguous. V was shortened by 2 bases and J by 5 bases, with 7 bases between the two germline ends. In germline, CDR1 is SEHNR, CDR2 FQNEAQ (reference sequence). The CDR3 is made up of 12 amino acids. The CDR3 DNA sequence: TGTGCCAGCAGCTTATTAGCCCACGAGCAGTACTTC. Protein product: CASSLLAHEQYF.

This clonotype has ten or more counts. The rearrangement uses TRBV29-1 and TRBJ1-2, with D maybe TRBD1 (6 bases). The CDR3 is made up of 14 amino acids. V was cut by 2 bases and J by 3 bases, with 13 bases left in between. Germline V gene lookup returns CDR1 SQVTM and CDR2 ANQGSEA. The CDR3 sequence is CSVEPGAYDYGYTF. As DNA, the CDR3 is TGCAGCGTTGAACCAGGGGCGTACGACTATGGCTACACCTTC.

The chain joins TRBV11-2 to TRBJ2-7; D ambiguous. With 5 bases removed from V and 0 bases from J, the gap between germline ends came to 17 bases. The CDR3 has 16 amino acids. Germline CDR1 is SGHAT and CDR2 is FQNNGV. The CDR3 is CASSTYSLRSSYEQYF. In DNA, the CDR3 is TGTGCCAGCAGCACATACAGCCTGAGGAGCTCCTACGAGCAGTACTTC.

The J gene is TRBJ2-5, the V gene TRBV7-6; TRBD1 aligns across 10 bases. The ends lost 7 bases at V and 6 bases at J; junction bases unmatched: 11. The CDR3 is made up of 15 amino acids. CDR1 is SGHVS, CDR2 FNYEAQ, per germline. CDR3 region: CASTPPGQGFQTQYF. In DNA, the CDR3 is TGTGCCAGCACACCTCCGGGACAGGGGTTTCAGACCCAGTACTTC.

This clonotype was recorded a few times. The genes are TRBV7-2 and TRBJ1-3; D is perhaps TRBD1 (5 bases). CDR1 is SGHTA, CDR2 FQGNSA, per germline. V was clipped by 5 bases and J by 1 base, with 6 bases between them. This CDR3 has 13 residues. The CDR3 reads CASSGGSGNTIYF. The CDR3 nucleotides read TGTGCCAGCAGCGGGGGTTCTGGAAACACCATATATTTT. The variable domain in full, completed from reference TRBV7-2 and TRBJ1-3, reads GAGVSQSPSNKVTEKGKDVELRCDPISGHTALYWYRQSLGQGLEFLIYFQGNSAPDKSGLPSDRFSAERTGGSVSTLTIQRTQQEDSAVYLCASSGGSGNTIYFGEGSWLTVV.

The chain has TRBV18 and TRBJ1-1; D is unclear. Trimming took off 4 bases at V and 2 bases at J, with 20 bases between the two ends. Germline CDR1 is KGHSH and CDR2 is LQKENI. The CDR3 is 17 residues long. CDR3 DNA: TGTGCCAGCTCACTGATGTCTAGGTCCTCAGGAAACACTGAAGCTTTCTTT. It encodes CASSLMSRSSGNTEAFF.

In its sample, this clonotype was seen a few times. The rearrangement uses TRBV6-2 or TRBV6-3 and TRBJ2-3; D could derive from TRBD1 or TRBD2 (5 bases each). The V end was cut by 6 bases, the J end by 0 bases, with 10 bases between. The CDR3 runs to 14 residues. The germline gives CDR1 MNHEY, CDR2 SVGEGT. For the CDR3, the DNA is TGTGCCAGCAGGAGGGGCGGGAGCACAGATACGCAGTATTTT. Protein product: CASRRGGSTDTQYF.

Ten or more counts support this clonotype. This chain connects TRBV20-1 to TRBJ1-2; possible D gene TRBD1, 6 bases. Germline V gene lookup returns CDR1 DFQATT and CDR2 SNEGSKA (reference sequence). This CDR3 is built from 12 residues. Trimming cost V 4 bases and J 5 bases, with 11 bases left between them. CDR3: CSAKGGGYGYTF. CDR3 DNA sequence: TGCAGTGCTAAAGGAGGGGGGTATGGCTACACCTTC.

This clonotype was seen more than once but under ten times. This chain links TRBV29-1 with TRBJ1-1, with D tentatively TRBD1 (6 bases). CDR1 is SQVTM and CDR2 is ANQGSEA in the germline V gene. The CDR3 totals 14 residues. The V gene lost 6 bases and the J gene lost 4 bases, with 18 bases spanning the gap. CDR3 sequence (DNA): TGCAGCGTCTCCCGGACAGCCGGAGGCACTGAAGCTTTCTTT. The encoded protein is CSVSRTAGGTEAFF. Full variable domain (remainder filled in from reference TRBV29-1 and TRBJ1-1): SAVISQKPSRDICQRGTSLTIQCQVDSQVTMMFWYRQQPGQSLTLIATANQGSEATYESGFVIDKFPISRPNLTFSTLTVSNMSPEDSSIYLCSVSRTAGGTEAFFGQGTRLTVV.

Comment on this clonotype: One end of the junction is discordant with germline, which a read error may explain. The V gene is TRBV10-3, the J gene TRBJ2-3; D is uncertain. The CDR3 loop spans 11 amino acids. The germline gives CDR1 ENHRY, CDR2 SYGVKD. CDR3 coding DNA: TGTGTCATCACTGCGGAGGATACGCAGTATTTT. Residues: CVITAEDTQYF.